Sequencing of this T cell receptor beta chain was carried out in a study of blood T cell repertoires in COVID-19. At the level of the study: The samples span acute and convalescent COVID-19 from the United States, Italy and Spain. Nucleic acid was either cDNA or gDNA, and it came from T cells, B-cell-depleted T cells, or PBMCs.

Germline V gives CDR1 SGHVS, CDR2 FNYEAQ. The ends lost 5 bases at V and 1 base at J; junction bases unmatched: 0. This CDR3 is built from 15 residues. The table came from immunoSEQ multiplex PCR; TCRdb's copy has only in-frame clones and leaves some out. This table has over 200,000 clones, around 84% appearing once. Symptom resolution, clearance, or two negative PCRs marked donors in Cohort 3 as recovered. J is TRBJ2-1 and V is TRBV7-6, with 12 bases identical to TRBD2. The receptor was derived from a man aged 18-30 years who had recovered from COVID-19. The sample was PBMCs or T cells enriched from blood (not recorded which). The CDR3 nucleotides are TGTGCCAGCAGCACTAGCGGGAGGTCCTACAATGAGCAGTTCTTC. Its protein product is CASSTSGRSYNEQFF.